This T cell receptor (beta chain) was found in a study of metastatic and nonmetastatic thyroid tumors. Overall study: Comparison of repertoires was carried out across blood and tumor or nodule tissue from malignant and benign thyroid patients. Whole-study findings and limits: Reportedly, malignant thyroid tumors had significantly higher TCR beta diversity than benign nodules, in blood and tumor.

Per the study methods: The study's classifier, a distant-metastasis tool for papillary thyroid cancer, was built using CDR3 differences across clinicopathological groups. TCRdb reanalyzed the PCR reads via MiXCR. These V and J calls are TCRdb output, not the study's own analysis. This table holds about 90,000 clones, approximately 9% found once. This clone was recorded at least ten times. The antigen remains unidentified. Germline loops: CDR1 MNHEY, CDR2 SMNVEV (reference sequence). This CDR3 is 13 amino acids long. The V segment lost 6 bases and the J segment 5 bases; nucleotides outside the gene matches: 4. Prior to thyroid surgery, none of the patients had received any treatment.

The source is a female donor with papillary thyroid cancer or a benign thyroid nodule (not recorded which). Some clones in this sample may be carry-over from other donors' samples. Sequenced: blood. The chain couples TRBV27 to TRBJ1-2, with 9 bases that match TRBD1. CDR3 residues: CASSLGTGYGYTF. CDR3 sequence (DNA): TGTGCCAGCAGCCTCGGGACAGGGTATGGCTACACCTTC.